This note documents a single TCR beta chain sequence. The data belong to a study of blood T cells in healthy people across ages. Between the trimmed V and J ends, which lost 3 bases and 3 bases, there was a span of 18 bases. CDR3 size: 16 residues. The germline V gene has CDR1 SNHLY and CDR2 FYNNEI. The second PCR ran about 6 to 12 cycles with a sample-barcoded 5' primer and J-beta primers. TCRdb re-called the 5' RACE reads through MiXCR, storing one row per CDR3 protein. The table lists around 990,000 distinct CDR3 sequences, 20% to 25% of them singletons. A further study also used this sample, focusing on T cells of mothers and their children.

The chain employs TRBV2 and TRBJ2-7, with D possibly called TRBD1 or TRBD2 (5 bases each). The TCR comes from a girl aged 2 to 10 in good health. The material sequenced was blood. The CDR3 spells CASSEGTRHPNYEQYF. DNA for the CDR3: TGTGCCAGCAGTGAGGGGACGCGGCATCCCAACTACGAGCAGTACTTC.